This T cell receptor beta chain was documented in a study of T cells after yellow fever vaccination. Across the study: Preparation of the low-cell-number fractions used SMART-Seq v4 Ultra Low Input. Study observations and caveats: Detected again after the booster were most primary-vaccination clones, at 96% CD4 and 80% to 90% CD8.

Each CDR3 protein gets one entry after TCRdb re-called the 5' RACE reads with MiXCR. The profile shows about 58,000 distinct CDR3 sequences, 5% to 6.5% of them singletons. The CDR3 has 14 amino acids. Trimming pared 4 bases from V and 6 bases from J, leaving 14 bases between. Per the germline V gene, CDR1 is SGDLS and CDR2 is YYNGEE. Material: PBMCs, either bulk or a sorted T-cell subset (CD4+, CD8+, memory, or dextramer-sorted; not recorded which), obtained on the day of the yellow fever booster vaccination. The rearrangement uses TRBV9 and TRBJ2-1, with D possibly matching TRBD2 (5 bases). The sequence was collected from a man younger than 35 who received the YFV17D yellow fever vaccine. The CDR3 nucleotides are TGTGCCAGCAGCACCGGGGTGCTTAGCAATGAGCAGTTCTTC. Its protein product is CASSTGVLSNEQFF.